One and the same sample provided the 21 T cell receptor beta chains below, sequenced in a study of blood T cell repertoires in COVID-19. TCRdb's copy holds only in-frame clones and misses some; the assay was immunoSEQ multiplex PCR. The sample contains approximately 30,000 clones, less than 80% of which appear only once. Sequencing was carried out using peripheral blood. These receptors originate from a man aged 65 to 85 with acute or convalescent COVID-19.

As regards this clone: A junction end diverges from the germline sequence, so it may reflect a read error. The chain is built from TRBV6-1 and TRBJ2-1, with 10 bases matching TRBD2. Germline CDR1 reads MNHNS; CDR2 reads SASEGT. The CDR3 extends over 15 amino acids. The CDR3 loop reads CASRESGRAGDEQFF. The CDR3 DNA reads as TGTGCCAGCCGTGAAAGCGGGAGGGCCGGGGATGAGCAGTTCTTC.

The table lists this clone with a few counts. The chain couples TRBV24-1 to TRBJ2-1, with D maybe TRBD1 (6 bases). The V gene's germline CDR1 is KGHDR and CDR2 SFDVKD. The CDR3 has 15 residues. V was trimmed by 4 bases and J by 5 bases, leaving 14 bases between them. For the CDR3, the DNA is TGTGCCACCAGTGACACAGGGTGGGAAAACAATGAGCAGTTCTTC. Translating gives CATSDTGWENNEQFF.

V gene TRBV3-1 (or the pseudogene TRBV3-2) combines with J gene TRBJ2-5, with 7 nucleotides matching TRBD2. The trim removed 4 bases at V and 3 bases at J, leaving 8 bases unmatched. The CDR3 is made up of 15 amino acids. Germline CDR1 LGHDT, CDR2 YNNKEL (reference sequence). CDR3 in DNA: TGTGCCAGCAGCCCGAACGGAGGACTAGAAGAGACCCAGTACTTC. It translates to CASSPNGGLEETQYF.

The chain has TRBV9 and TRBJ2-7; weak D call: TRBD2 (5 bases). Per germline, CDR1 SGDLS and CDR2 YYNGEE. V shed 0 bases and J shed 6 bases, with 10 bases lying between them. The CDR3 consists of 13 residues. Here the CDR3 reads CASSVGKGSEQYF. CDR3 nucleotide sequence: TGTGCCAGCAGCGTAGGAAAAGGGAGCGAGCAGTACTTC.

CDR3 in DNA: TGTGCCAGCTCAGGGGGACAGGACAATCAGCCCCAGCATTTT. It specifies CASSGGQDNQPQHF. V is TRBV18 and J is TRBJ1-5; 8 bases map to TRBD1. Germline V gene lookup returns CDR1 KGHSH and CDR2 LQKENI. The CDR3 consists of 14 residues. The V segment lost 5 bases and the J segment 3 bases; nucleotides outside the gene matches: 3. The full variable domain, completed using reference TRBV18 and TRBJ1-5, is NAGVMQNPRHLVRRRGQEARLRCSPMKGHSHVYWYRQLPEEGLKFMVYLQKENIIDESGMPKERFSAEFPKEGPSILRIQQVVRGDSAAYFCASSGGQDNQPQHFGDGTRLSIL.

The V and J genes are TRBV6-5 and TRBJ2-7, with 8 bases lining up with TRBD2. V trimming: 8 bases; J trimming: 3 bases; junction bases outside the gene matches: 9. CDR1 MNHEY and CDR2 SVGAGI come from the germline V gene. The CDR3 is 14 amino acids. DNA for the CDR3: TGTGCCAGCTCCCCGCTACTAGCGGTCTACGAGCAGTACTTC. The encoded protein is CASSPLLAVYEQYF.

This clone was counted ten times or more. The gene calls are TRBV6-2 or TRBV6-3 and TRBJ2-5, with D hard to call. V was trimmed by 2 bases and J by 0 bases, leaving 7 bases between them. Germline V gene sequence: CDR1 MNHEY, CDR2 SVGEGT. CDR3 length: 14 residues. The CDR3 protein is CASSYGPYQETQYF. In DNA form, the CDR3 reads TGTGCCAGCAGTTACGGGCCCTACCAAGAGACCCAGTACTTC.

The chain is built from TRBV6-1 and TRBJ2-5, with 12 positions matching TRBD2. CDR1 and CDR2 (germline): MNHNS, SASEGT. Unmatched junction bases numbered 4, after V lost 0 bases and J lost 2 bases. This CDR3 contains 17 residues. This CDR3 is CASSEALAGGRQETQYF. CDR3 coding DNA: TGTGCCAGCAGTGAAGCACTAGCGGGGGGACGGCAAGAGACCCAGTACTTC.

The rearrangement uses TRBV24-1 and TRBJ2-3; the match to TRBD2 covers 13 bases. Unmatched junction bases numbered 3, after V lost 4 bases and J lost 0 bases. The CDR3 runs to 17 residues. Germline V gene data show CDR1 as KGHDR and CDR2 as SFDVKD. CDR3 coding DNA: TGTGCCACCAGTGAGAGGACTAGCGGGAGAAGCACAGATACGCAGTATTTT. Its translation is CATSERTSGRSTDTQYF.

This clone was counted only a few times. The chain is built from TRBV7-9 and TRBJ1-5, with D possibly TRBD1 on 5 matching bases. Germline values: CDR1 SEHNR, CDR2 FQNEAQ (reference sequence). The V end was cut by 5 bases, the J end by 7 bases, with 15 bases between. This CDR3 spans 14 amino acids. The CDR3 bases are TGTGCCAGCAGCCCTGGAGGGGCGGGGCAGCCCCAGCATTTT. This encodes CASSPGGAGQPQHF.

This clone is deemed large. The rearrangement uses TRBV5-6 and TRBJ1-4, with 8 bases aligning to TRBD1. The CDR3 extends over 18 amino acids. With 1 base clipped from V and 4 bases from J, the junction kept 12 bases outside the gene matches. From germline, CDR1 is SGHDT and CDR2 YYEEEE. In DNA form, the CDR3 reads TGTGCCAGCAGCTTGTTTTGGTTTGAGGACAGGGATAATGAAAAACTGTTTTTT. Protein: CASSLFWFEDRDNEKLFF.

This chain joins TRBV3-1 (or the pseudogene TRBV3-2) and TRBJ2-5; 8 bases align to TRBD1. Trimming removed 4 bases from V and 5 bases from J; junction bases left unmatched: 15. In germline, CDR1 is LGHDT, CDR2 YNNKEL (reference sequence). The CDR3 is 17 amino acids. The CDR3 region is CASSPWGDRGRRETQYF. The DNA for the CDR3 is TGTGCCAGCAGCCCGTGGGGAGACAGGGGAAGACGGGAGACCCAGTACTTC.

The V gene is TRBV20-1, the J gene TRBJ1-2; tentatively, D is TRBD1 (6 bases). The CDR3 is made up of 15 amino acids. Germline V CDR1 and CDR2: DFQATT, SNEGSKA (reference sequence). V gave up 3 bases and J gave up 7 bases, with 21 bases separating them. The CDR3 sequence is CSASNLQGSFAGYTF. The CDR3 DNA reads as TGCAGTGCTAGTAATCTACAGGGATCTTTTGCTGGCTACACCTTC.

V is TRBV7-2 and J is TRBJ2-3; the D gene is possibly TRBD2 (5 bases). Germline CDR1 and CDR2: SGHTA and FQGNSA. The CDR3 has 12 amino acids. V lost 1 base to trimming and J lost 13 bases, with 12 bases between them. The CDR3 loop is CASSLGSGMEYF. CDR3 nucleotide sequence: TGTGCCAGCAGCTTAGGATCGGGGATGGAGTATTTT.

The rearrangement links TRBV5-8 to TRBJ2-7; 8 bases align to TRBD2. The CDR3 is 16 residues long. J lost 3 bases, V lost 8 bases, and 16 bases had no gene match. CDR1 and CDR2 (germline): SGHTS, YDEGEE. The CDR3 bases are TGTGCCAGGGGGGGACTAGATCCTCCCTTTTTCTACGAGCAGTACTTC. Its protein is CARGGLDPPFFYEQYF.

V gene TRBV7-9 combines with J gene TRBJ1-1; tentative D call: TRBD1 (6 bases). Germline V gene sequence: CDR1 SEHNR, CDR2 FQNEAQ (reference sequence). Trimming took 1 base from V and 6 from J, leaving 12 bases between them. The CDR3 runs to 14 residues. CDR3 amino acids: CASSLVAGVAEAFF. In DNA, the CDR3 is TGTGCCAGCAGCTTAGTGGCAGGGGTCGCTGAAGCTTTCTTT.

As for this clone: An end of the junction differs from the germline gene, which may be a read error. The chain joins TRBV18 to TRBJ2-1, with 11 bases lining up with TRBD1. The germline V gene encodes CDR1 KGHSH and CDR2 LQKENI. The CDR3 is 16 amino acids. CDR3 loop: CASSGLGSGQGDEVIF. The DNA for the CDR3 is TGTGCCAGCTCAGGGCTTGGTTCGGGACAGGGGGACGAAGTTATCTTC. Drawing the rest from reference TRBV18 and TRBJ2-1, the complete variable domain is NAGVMQNPRHLVRRRGQEARLRCSPMKGHSHVYWYRQLPEEGLKFMVYLQKENIIDESGMPKERFSAEFPKEGPSILRIQQVVRGDSAAYFCASSGLGSGQGDEVIFGPGTRLTVL.

The J gene is TRBJ1-2, the V gene TRBV7-6; possibly TRBD1 for D (6 bases). V lost 1 base to trimming and J lost 4 bases, with 19 bases between them. This CDR3 has 17 residues. Germline loops: CDR1 SGHVS, CDR2 FNYEAQ. The CDR3 sequence: CASSLGPTGQGTYGYTF. In nucleotides, the CDR3 is TGTGCCAGCAGCTTAGGACCTACCGGGCAGGGGACCTATGGCTACACCTTC.

V gene TRBV4-2 combines with J gene TRBJ1-6, with TRBD1 as a possible D gene (5 bases). The CDR3 consists of 17 residues. CDR1 LGHNA and CDR2 YNFKEQ come from the germline V gene. V shed 2 bases and J shed 3 bases, with 14 bases lying between them. In DNA form, the CDR3 reads TGTGCCAGCAGCCAAAAAATGTTGACAGACTATAATTCACCCCTCCACTTT. Translating gives CASSQKMLTDYNSPLHF.

A few counts support this clone. The chain is built from TRBV19 and TRBJ1-5, with D perhaps TRBD1 (6 bases). Trimming took 6 bases from V and 0 from J, leaving 27 bases between them. CDR1 and CDR2 from the germline V gene are LNHDA and SQIVND (reference sequence). CDR3 length: 20 amino acids. DNA of the CDR3: TGTGCCAGTAGAAATTTGTACCACCCGAACAGGGCCGCTAGCAATCAGCCCCAGCATTTT. Translation gives CASRNLYHPNRAASNQPQHF.

For the CDR3, the DNA is TGTGCCAGCAGCATAAGCCCGGGGGTAACTAATGAAAAACTGTTTTTT. This gives the protein CASSISPGVTNEKLFF. The chain has TRBV4-2 and TRBJ1-4; a weak D match, TRBD1 (5 bases). V dropped 5 bases and J dropped 1 base, with 14 bases sitting between them. The germline V gene encodes CDR1 LGHNA and CDR2 YNFKEQ. CDR3 length equals 16 residues.